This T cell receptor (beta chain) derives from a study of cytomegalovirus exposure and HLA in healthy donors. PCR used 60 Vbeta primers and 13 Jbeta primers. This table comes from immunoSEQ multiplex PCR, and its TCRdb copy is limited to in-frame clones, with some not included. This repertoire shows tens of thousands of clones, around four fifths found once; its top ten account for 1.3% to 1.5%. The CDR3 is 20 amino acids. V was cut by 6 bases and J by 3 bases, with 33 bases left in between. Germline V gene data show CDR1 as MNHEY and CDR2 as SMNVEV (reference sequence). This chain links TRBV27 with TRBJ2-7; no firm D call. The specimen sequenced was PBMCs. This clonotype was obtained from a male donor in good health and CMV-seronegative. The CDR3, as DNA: TGTGCCAGCAGACCAACCGCCCCTGTACTTGAGTATGGTCTTATCTACGAGCAGTACTTC. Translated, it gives CASRPTAPVLEYGLIYEQYF.